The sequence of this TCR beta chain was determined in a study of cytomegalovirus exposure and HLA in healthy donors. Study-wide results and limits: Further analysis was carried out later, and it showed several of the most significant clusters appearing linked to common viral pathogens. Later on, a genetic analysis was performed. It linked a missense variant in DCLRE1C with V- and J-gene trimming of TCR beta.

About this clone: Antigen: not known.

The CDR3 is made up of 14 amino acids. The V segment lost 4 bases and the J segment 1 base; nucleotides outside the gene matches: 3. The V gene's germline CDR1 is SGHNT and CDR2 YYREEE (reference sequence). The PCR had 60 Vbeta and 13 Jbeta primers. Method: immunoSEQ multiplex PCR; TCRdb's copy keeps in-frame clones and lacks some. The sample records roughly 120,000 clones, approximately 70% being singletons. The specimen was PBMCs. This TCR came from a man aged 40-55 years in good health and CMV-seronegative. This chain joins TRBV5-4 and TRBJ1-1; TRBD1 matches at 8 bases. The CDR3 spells CASSKDRGNTEAFF. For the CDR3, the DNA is TGTGCCAGCAGCAAAGACAGGGGGAACACTGAAGCTTTCTTT.